This TCR beta chain was sequenced for a study of blood T cells in healthy people across ages (dated by TCRdb to between 2014 and 2017). Regarding the research as a whole: Template switching captured roughly one uniquely barcoded TCR beta cDNA molecule per two T cells in model experiments. To track age-related changes in TCR beta repertoire diversity, the study relied on deep sequencing normalized with unique cDNA molecular identifiers. The donors were divided into four age groups: young (average around 16 years), middle-aged (about 40), aged (around 67) and long-lived (82). To avoid experimental bias, donors of different ages were randomly spread across the sequencing lanes. The study analyzed two additional independent replicas of 1 million unique cDNA reads from the same blood draw for two donors, one aged 18 to 30 and one aged 80 or older. Broad study findings and their caveats: Because the CMV infection status of the donors was unknown, age-related changes in expanded clonotypes may potentially have been confounded. Because profiling used bulk unsorted PBMCs, naive and antigen-experienced compartments could not be compared conclusively. Compared with the aged group, more naive CD4+ T cells, fewer expanded clones and increased TCR diversity were shown by the long-lived group, suggesting age selection. The percentage of naive T cells measured by flow cytometry correlated strongly with observed TCR beta diversity. Observed TCR beta diversity per million T cells fell roughly linearly with age, and a significant reduction was already apparent by age roughly 40. Total diversity estimates from one million sequenced T cells were considered lower bounds and underestimates.

V and J lose 7 bases and 1 base, and a span of 13 bases separates them. The CDR3 contains 14 residues, cysteine and phenylalanine counted. Only the CDR3 part of the read is kept: 42 bases, read in frame from the first base. According to the germline V gene, CDR1 reads MNHEY and CDR2 reads SVGAGI. The 39 donors, aged about 6 to 95 years, were systemically healthy Caucasian individuals from Russia. Each donor gave about 11 milliliters of peripheral blood, drawn into EDTA-treated Vacutainer tubes. Ficoll-Paque density-gradient centrifugation was used to isolate PBMCs, with at least 6.5 million per sample. Trizol reagent was used to extract total RNA from the PBMCs, yielding at least 6 micrograms per sample. For every donor, flow cytometry on a PBMC aliquot measured the percentage of naive CD45RAhigh/CD27high T cells. Library preparation employed 5' RACE. Sequencing used an Illumina HiSeq 2500. A second PCR of about 6 to 11 cycles was performed with a sample-barcoded 5' primer and a J-beta primer mix. A template-switch 5' adaptor carrying 12 random nucleotides introduced a unique molecular identifier onto each TCR beta cDNA molecule. Each sample yielded at least 2.5 million CDR3-containing paired-end reads. First-strand cDNA was synthesized from all RNA with the Mint cDNA synthesis kit, primed by a TRBC-specific oligonucleotide. All cDNA was treated with uracil-DNA glycosylase and then went through a first 18-cycle PCR with the universal primers M1SS and BC2_uni_R. In the authors' own workflow: Normalization of each sample was performed by random selection of 1 million high-quality reads, each carrying a distinct molecular identifier. Reads with shared molecular identifiers were discarded instead of being binned into consensus sequences. MiTCR, set to a Q25 quality threshold and the strictest error-elimination algorithm, was used for CDR3 identification, clonotype clustering and error correction. Lower-bound total TCR beta diversity was estimated with a nonparametric unseen species model using Euler transformation. Starting from the raw public reads, TCRdb applied fastp trimming at Q25, assembled clones with MiXCR and retained in-frame beta chains. One record per CDR3 amino acid sequence lists the most common genes and DNA. TCRdb, rather than the study authors, made the V and J calls. The sample table holds about 1.4 million distinct CDR3 sequences, of which roughly 59% were seen once. Roughly 7% of the sample comes from the top ten.

Concerning this clonotype itself: This clone's antigen is unknown. Per-base quality was not reported, and no clone a single base away is much larger than it.

The TCR was taken from a man younger than 35 in good health. The sequenced material came from blood. The chain is assembled from TRBV6-5 and TRBJ1-1, with an unclear D gene assignment. The CDR3: CASNRTPRNTEAFF. The DNA sequence is as follows: TGTGCCAGCAACCGGACTCCGAGGAACACTGAAGCTTTCTTT.